This T cell receptor beta chain was identified in a study of T cell changes during pregnancy in multiple sclerosis. From germline, CDR1 is SGHNT and CDR2 YENEEA. Trimming pared 2 bases from V and 5 bases from J, leaving 7 bases between. The CDR3 consists of 13 residues. The table came from immunoSEQ multiplex PCR; TCRdb's copy has only in-frame clones and leaves some out. The sample lists 50,000 to 60,000 clones; 90% were seen once. The sequences come from peripheral blood, collected in the first trimester of pregnancy. The V call is TRBV11-3, the J call TRBJ1-5; D call uncertain. The sequence derives from a female donor in good health, enrolled as a control in a pregnancy study. The CDR3 DNA reads as TGTGCCAGCAGCTTATCGAGTGATCAGCCCCAGCATTTT. This codes for CASSLSSDQPQHF.